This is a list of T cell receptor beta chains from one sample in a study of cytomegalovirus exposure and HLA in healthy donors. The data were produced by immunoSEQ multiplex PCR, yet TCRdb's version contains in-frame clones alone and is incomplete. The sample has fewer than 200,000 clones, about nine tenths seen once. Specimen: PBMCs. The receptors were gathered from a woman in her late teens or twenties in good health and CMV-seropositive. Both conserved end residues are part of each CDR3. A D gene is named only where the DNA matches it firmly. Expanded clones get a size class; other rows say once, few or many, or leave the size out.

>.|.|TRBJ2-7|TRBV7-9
TGTGCCAGCAGCTTCCCGGGACGGGAGTCCTACGAGCAGTACTTC
CASSFPGRESYEQYF
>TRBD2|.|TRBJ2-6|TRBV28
TGTGCCAGCAGTTTTGTCGGGGGGACCTCCTCTGGGGCCAACGTCCTGACTTTC
CASSFVGGTSSGANVLTF
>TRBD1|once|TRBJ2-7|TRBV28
TGTGCCAGCAGCCGGGACAGACCCTACGAGCAGTACTTC
CASSRDRPYEQYF
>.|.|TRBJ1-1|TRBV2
TGTGCCAGCCTTATGGACAGCCCGAACACTGAAGCTTTCTTT
CASLMDSPNTEAFF
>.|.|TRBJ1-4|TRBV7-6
TGTGCCAGCAGCTTGGGGCCGAACGAAAAACTGTTTTTT
CASSLGPNEKLFF
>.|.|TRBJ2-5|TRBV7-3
TGTGCCAGCAGCCGTAGCGGCCAAGAGACCCAGTACTTC
CASSRSGQETQYF
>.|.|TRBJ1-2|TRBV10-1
TGCGCCAGCAGTGAAGGGCGGGGGATAGGCTACACCTTC
CASSEGRGIGYTF
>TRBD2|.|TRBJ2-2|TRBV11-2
TGTGCCAGCAGCCTGGGACTAGGGGCCGGGGAGCTGTTTTTT
CASSLGLGAGELFF
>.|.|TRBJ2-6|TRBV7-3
TGTGCCAGCGGCGGGGGCAGCTCTGGGGCCAACGTCCTGACTTTC
CASGGGSSGANVLTF
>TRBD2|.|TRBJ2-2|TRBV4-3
TGCGCCAGCAGCCAAGATCTAGGGACTAGCGGACCCACCGGGGAGCTGTTTTTT
CASSQDLGTSGPTGELFF
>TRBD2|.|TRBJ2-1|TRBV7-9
TGTGCCAGCAGCAAAATGTCGGGACTAGCGGGATACAATGAGCAGTTCTTC
CASSKMSGLAGYNEQFF
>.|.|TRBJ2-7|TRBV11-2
TGTGCCAGCAGCCCCGTTTGGACGGGAAGCTCCTACGAGCAGTACTTC
CASSPVWTGSSYEQYF
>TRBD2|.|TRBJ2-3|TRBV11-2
TGTGCCAGCAGCTTAGGACTAGCGGGAGCAGATACGCAGTATTTT
CASSLGLAGADTQYF
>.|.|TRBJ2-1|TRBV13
TGTGCCAGCAGCCATGAGCGGGACACCTACAATGAGCAGTTCTTC
CASSHERDTYNEQFF
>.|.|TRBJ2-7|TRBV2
TGTGCCAGCGGGAGACACCCCTACGAGCAGTACTTC
CASGRHPYEQYF
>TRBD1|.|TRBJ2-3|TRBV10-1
TGCGCCAGCAGCTTCGGACAGGGGTTTACAGATACGCAGTATTTT
CASSFGQGFTDTQYF
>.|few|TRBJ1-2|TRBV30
TGTGCCTGGACCCAGGTTTCCTCTCGCTATGGCTACACCTTC
CAWTQVSSRYGYTF
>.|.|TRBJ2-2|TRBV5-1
TGCGCCAGCAGCTTGGAACTCCGGGAGGGGGAGCTGTTTTTT
CASSLELREGELFF
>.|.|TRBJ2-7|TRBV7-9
TGTGCCAGCGGAACTTACAGGGTCGACGAGCAGTACTTC
CASGTYRVDEQYF
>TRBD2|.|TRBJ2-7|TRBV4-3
TGCGCCAGCAGCCAAGATCTCCCCAGGACTAGCGGGAGGGACCCCTACGAGCAGTACTTC
CASSQDLPRTSGRDPYEQYF
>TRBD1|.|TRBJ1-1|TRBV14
TGTGCCAGCAGCCAAGTGCAGGGGGTGCTTGCTTTCTTT
CASSQVQGVLAFF
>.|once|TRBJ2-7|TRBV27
TGTGCCAGCAAGGGAAGTTGGGGCAGGGCCTACGAGCAGTACTTC
CASKGSWGRAYEQYF
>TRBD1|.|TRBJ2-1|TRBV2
TGTGCCAGCAGTTTCGACAGGGATCGTTACAATGAGCAGTTCTTC
CASSFDRDRYNEQFF
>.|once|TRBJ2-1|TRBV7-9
TGTGCCAGCAGCCTCCTCCTCGGGGGATCCTACAATGAGCAGTTCTTC
CASSLLLGGSYNEQFF